These T cell receptor beta chains were read from a single sample in a study of blood T cell repertoires in COVID-19. Profiled with immunoSEQ multiplex PCR; TCRdb holds only in-frame clones, not every one. The sample lists about 150,000 clones, 80% to 90% seen once, with around 6.5% in the top ten. Sequences were obtained from peripheral blood. All receptors derive from a man older than 75 with acute or convalescent COVID-19. Both conserved end residues are part of each CDR3.

CDR3,V,J
CASSLDVARVNTEAFF,TRBV11-2,TRBJ1-1
CASRGGQSNYGYTF,TRBV2,TRBJ1-2
CASSVAGRGQGSEQYF,TRBV9,TRBJ2-7
CASSQGTGLITGELFF,TRBV3-1/TRBV3-2,TRBJ2-2
CASSPPGSSAGEAFF,TRBV21-1,TRBJ1-1
CASSQESQSPGVRGYEQYF,TRBV4-2,TRBJ2-7
CACRGTGEKLFF,TRBV30,TRBJ1-4
CASSLLAGRSNQPQHF,TRBV27,TRBJ1-5
CARSPGTGDQPQHF,TRBV5-3,TRBJ1-5
CASSQGLGPQETQYF,TRBV5-8,TRBJ2-5
CASSTGTLNTEAFF,TRBV28,TRBJ1-1
CASSPDGGRPYNEQFF,TRBV5-1,TRBJ2-1
CASGWGDRGSPLHF,TRBV28,TRBJ1-6
CASSLNAGSANEQFF,TRBV5-1,TRBJ2-1
CSATQETYNEQFF,TRBV29-1,TRBJ2-1
CASSDSSGYTF,TRBV6-4,TRBJ1-2
CASSPTSGRTGGANVLTF,TRBV5-5,TRBJ2-6
CASSPSGGAGANVLTF,TRBV28,TRBJ2-6
CASSSGQGSQPQHF,TRBV7-2,TRBJ1-5
CSVEAGDSREAFF,TRBV29-1,TRBJ1-1
CASSFQGANLNYGYTF,TRBV28,TRBJ1-2
CASSLPTGLVLNYGYTF,TRBV2,TRBJ1-2
CASSVDRGSYNEQFF,TRBV2,TRBJ2-1
CASSESRAVGYTF,TRBV10-2,TRBJ1-2
CASSLAQYQPQHF,TRBV7-8,TRBJ1-5
CASSLGGDSSGPQHF,TRBV7-8,TRBJ1-5
CASSDSGLNTAWAFF,TRBV6-1,TRBJ1-1
CASSLGREEQYF,TRBV5-1,TRBJ2-7
CAISEGQGDGYTF,TRBV10-3,TRBJ1-2
CASGDRSLFEAFF,TRBV6-5,TRBJ1-1
CASKTGTDNSPLHF,TRBV19,TRBJ1-6
CASIPGQATDTQYF,TRBV28,TRBJ2-3
CASLNDGGSGEKLFF,TRBV3-1/TRBV3-2,TRBJ1-4
CASTLDRNYGYTF,TRBV21-1,TRBJ1-2
CASTSDRGGEKLFF,TRBV6-1,TRBJ1-4
CASSGQFHNEQFF,TRBV10-2,TRBJ2-1
CASSLLVGQGNQPQHF,TRBV7-8,TRBJ1-5
CASSRQRKDIETQYF,TRBV5-4,TRBJ2-5
CASSLQENTEAFF,TRBV12-3/TRBV12-4,TRBJ1-1
CASSLRTGVDTEAFF,TRBV5-1,TRBJ1-1
CASGMAGDTQYF,TRBV19,TRBJ2-3
CASSLAGINDEQYF,TRBV5-1,TRBJ2-7
CASSRAGTRDSPLHF,TRBV5-5,TRBJ1-6
CASSSAGFPYEQYF,TRBV3-1/TRBV3-2,TRBJ2-7
CSVEWLAGVSEQFF,TRBV29-1,TRBJ2-1
CASSYPGHIYEQYF,TRBV28,TRBJ2-7
CASSQAGRFNEQFF,TRBV3-1/TRBV3-2,TRBJ2-1
CASSETRDRGRGYTF,TRBV25-1,TRBJ1-2
CASSTRQGRTDTQYF,TRBV9,TRBJ2-3
CASSRVGQNTGELFF,TRBV25-1,TRBJ2-2
CASSLEDDRAPRRNSPLHF,TRBV5-5,TRBJ1-6
CASSPRTAGTDTQYF,TRBV7-9,TRBJ2-3
CASSPGPEGYGYTF,TRBV27,TRBJ1-2
CASSLSGIGQARSRGGYTF,TRBV28,TRBJ1-2
CASSLGLSLGDYGYTF,TRBV11-1,TRBJ1-2
CASSLTPAPGVEKLFF,TRBV14,TRBJ1-4
CASSRNGGRREAFF,TRBV27,TRBJ1-1
CASSLGQVGNQPQHF,TRBV18,TRBJ1-5
CASSLGLAGPTDTQYF,TRBV5-4,TRBJ2-3